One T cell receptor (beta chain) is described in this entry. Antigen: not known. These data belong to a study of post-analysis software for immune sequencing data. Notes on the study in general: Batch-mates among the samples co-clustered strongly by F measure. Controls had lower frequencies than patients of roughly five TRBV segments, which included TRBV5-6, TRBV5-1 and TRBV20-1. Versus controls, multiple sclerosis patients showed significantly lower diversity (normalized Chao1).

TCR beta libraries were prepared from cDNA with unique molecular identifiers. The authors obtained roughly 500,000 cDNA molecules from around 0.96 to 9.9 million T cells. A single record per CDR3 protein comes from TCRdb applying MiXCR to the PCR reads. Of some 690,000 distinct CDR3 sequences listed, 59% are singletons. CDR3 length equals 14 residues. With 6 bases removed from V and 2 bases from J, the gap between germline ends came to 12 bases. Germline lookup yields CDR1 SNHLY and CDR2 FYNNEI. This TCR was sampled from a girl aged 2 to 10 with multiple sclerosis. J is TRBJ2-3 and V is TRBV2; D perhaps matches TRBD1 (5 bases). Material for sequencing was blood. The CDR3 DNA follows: TGTGCCAGCAGAGACGACAGCCACACAGATACGCAGTATTTT. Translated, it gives CASRDDSHTDTQYF.